This T cell receptor beta chain was observed in a study of response to subunit inactivated influenza vaccine. Study conclusions and caveats: The authors proposed limited new T cell recruitment per seasonal influenza vaccination.

The germline V gene encodes CDR1 SGHRS and CDR2 YFSETQ. CDR3 size: 14 residues. Trimming stripped 4 bases from V and 4 bases from J, with 13 bases between. This clonotype has a single count. Its antigen is unknown. TCRdb passed the RT-PCR reads through MiXCR, listing each CDR3 protein once. The table includes about 520,000 distinct CDR3 sequences, roughly 23% detected once. The gene calls are TRBV5-1 and TRBJ2-3, with D perhaps TRBD1 (5 bases). The clonotype was recovered from a man in his fifties or sixties who received an inactivated influenza vaccine. This sample comprised CD4+ T cells sorted from PBMCs, obtained around 5 days after vaccination. This CDR3 is CASSLETVPDTQYF. The CDR3 DNA reads as TGCGCCAGCAGCCTTGAGACAGTTCCAGATACGCAGTATTTT.